This is a list of T cell receptor beta chains from one sample in a study of blood T cell repertoires in COVID-19. Assay used: immunoSEQ multiplex PCR; TCRdb lists only in-frame clones, some missing. The table lists around 190,000 clones, more than 70% of them singletons. The sample comprised PBMCs or T cells enriched from blood (not recorded which). These receptors were collected from a man aged 35-49 years with acute COVID-19. The CDR3 runs from the conserved cysteine through the conserved F or W. The order of the fields is CDR3 protein, CDR3 DNA, V gene, J gene, clone size, D gene. A D gene is named only where the DNA matches it firmly. Clone size is not always given. Where it is, it says once, few, many or a class for expanded clones.

CAWSGPGILNSPLHF	TGTGCCTGGAGTGGGCCCGGGATCCTTAATTCACCCCTCCACTTT	TRBV30	TRBJ1-6	once	.
CASMQTTNEKLFF	TGTGCCAGCATGCAGACAACTAATGAAAAACTGTTTTTT	TRBV6-5	TRBJ1-4	.	.
CAISPGVEQPQHF	TGTGCCATCAGTCCAGGGGTAGAGCAGCCCCAGCATTTT	TRBV10-3	TRBJ1-5	.	.
CASSTGLAVNYEQYF	TGTGCCAGCAGCACGGGACTAGCGGTAAACTACGAGCAGTACTTC	TRBV5-4	TRBJ2-7	.	TRBD2
CASSLLRGAEAFF	TGTGCCAGCAGTTTGTTACGGGGGGCTGAGGCTTTCTTT	TRBV27	TRBJ1-1	once	.
CASSLDRSFYGYTF	TGCGCCAGCAGCTTGGACAGGTCCTTTTATGGCTACACCTTC	TRBV5-1	TRBJ1-2	.	.
CASSLVLGGQETQYF	TGTGCCAGCAGCTTGGTCCTGGGGGGCCAAGAGACCCAGTACTTC	TRBV11-2	TRBJ2-5	once	.
CASSKGQGTSGRDHNEQFF	TGTGCTAGCAGCAAAGGACAGGGAACTAGCGGGAGAGACCACAATGAGCAGTTCTTC	TRBV7-7	TRBJ2-1	.	TRBD2
CASSPLKRLAGDRLYEQYF	TGTGCCAGCTCACCACTTAAGAGACTAGCGGGAGACCGCTTATACGAGCAGTACTTC	TRBV18	TRBJ2-7	.	TRBD2
CASSSYLVSYNSPLHF	TGCGCCAGCAGCTCGTATCTAGTCTCCTATAATTCACCCCTCCACTTT	TRBV5-1	TRBJ1-6	.	.
CASSFGGNSYEQYF	TGTGCCAGCAGTTTCGGGGGGAACTCCTACGAGCAGTACTTC	TRBV27	TRBJ2-7	.	TRBD2
CSSYGTGPEAFF	TGCAGCTCTTACGGGACAGGCCCTGAAGCTTTCTTT	TRBV29-1	TRBJ1-1	once	TRBD1
CASSPPEGVNYGYTF	TGTGCCAGCTCACCACCAGAAGGGGTGAACTATGGCTACACCTTC	TRBV18	TRBJ1-2	.	.
CSVEGRLNTGELFF	TGCAGCGTTGAAGGTAGACTCAACACCGGGGAGCTGTTTTTT	TRBV29-1	TRBJ2-2	.	.
CASSPPMSGRAHEQYF	TGTGCCAGCAGTCCGCCTATGAGCGGGAGGGCCCACGAGCAGTACTTC	TRBV28	TRBJ2-7	.	TRBD2
CASRETSGTYEQYF	TGTGCCAGCAGAGAGACTAGCGGAACCTACGAGCAGTACTTC	TRBV6-5	TRBJ2-7	.	TRBD2
CAVGHETQYF	TGCGCCGTGGGGCACGAGACCCAGTACTTC	TRBV4-1	TRBJ2-5	.	.
CARTGADSYEQYF	TGTGCCAGGACAGGCGCGGATTCCTACGAGCAGTACTTC	TRBV27	TRBJ2-7	.	.
CASGGTPLYEQYF	TGTGCCAGCGGCGGTACGCCACTCTACGAGCAGTACTTC	TRBV6-5	TRBJ2-7	few	.
CASSTTGGKMPQHF	TGTGCCAGCAGCACCACGGGAGGAAAGATGCCCCAGCATTTT	TRBV7-3	TRBJ1-5	.	.
CASSLGTGGTLGTQYF	TGTGCCAGCAGCCTGGGGACAGGGGGCACGCTAGGAACGCAGTATTTT	TRBV7-8	TRBJ2-3	.	TRBD1
CASSEQLDKVKSPLHF	TGCGCCAGCAGTGAACAATTGGACAAAGTTAAATCGCCCCTCCACTTT	TRBV10-2	TRBJ1-6	few	.
CASATGTSGVNEQFF	TGTGCCAGCGCCACCGGGACTAGCGGGGTCAATGAGCAGTTCTTC	TRBV18	TRBJ2-1	.	TRBD2
CASSAAGRTTTNEKLFF	TGTGCCAGCAGCGCGGCAGGGCGTACGACAACTAATGAAAAACTGTTTTTT	TRBV4-2	TRBJ1-4	once	.
CASLTGTSGSGCYNEQFF	TGCGCCAGCTTAACCGGGACTAGCGGGAGCGGGTGCTACAATGAGCAGTTCTTC	TRBV23-1	TRBJ2-1	.	TRBD2
CASSPVTGDTGELFF	TGTGCCAGCTCACCGGTAACAGGCGACACCGGGGAGCTGTTTTTT	TRBV18	TRBJ2-2	.	.
CASSEVSGARNEQFF	TGCGCCAGCAGCGAGGTCAGCGGGGCGAGGAATGAGCAGTTCTTC	TRBV5-1	TRBJ2-1	.	TRBD2
CASSYRGYTEAFF	TGTGCCAGCAGTTACAGGGGGTACACTGAAGCTTTCTTT	TRBV6-5	TRBJ1-1	few	.
CATLDRGSTDTQYF	TGTGCCACGCTAGACAGGGGTAGCACAGATACGCAGTATTTT	TRBV6-5	TRBJ2-3	.	TRBD1
CASSLVRRAPPYEQYF	TGTGCCAGCAGCTTGGTGCGGCGGGCCCCACCCTACGAGCAGTACTTC	TRBV5-6	TRBJ2-7	.	.
CASSDAPEEEQYF	TGTGCCAGCAGTGACGCCCCTGAGGAAGAGCAGTACTTC	TRBV6-1	TRBJ2-7	.	.
CASSLEGQGASPLHF	TGTGCCAGCAGCTTAGAAGGACAGGGGGCTTCACCCCTCCACTTT	TRBV7-2	TRBJ1-6	.	TRBD1
CASGSLLAGGNEQYF	TGTGCCAGCGGGAGTCTACTAGCGGGAGGAAACGAGCAGTACTTC	TRBV28	TRBJ2-7	.	TRBD2
CASSVGAGIAKNIQYF	TGTGCCAGCTCCGTTGGGGCGGGGATAGCCAAAAACATTCAGTACTTC	TRBV27	TRBJ2-4	.	.
CASSKQGQGAKNIQYF	TGTGCCAGTAGTAAACAGGGTCAGGGAGCCAAAAACATTCAGTACTTC	TRBV19	TRBJ2-4	.	.
CSASGIAGTETQYF	TGCAGTGCTAGTGGGATAGCGGGAACAGAGACCCAGTACTTC	TRBV20-1	TRBJ2-5	.	TRBD2
CASSLGGASYEQYF	TGTGCCAGCAGCTTGGGGGGAGCGTCGTACGAGCAGTACTTC	TRBV11-3	TRBJ2-7	.	.
CSVSTSANEKLFF	TGCAGCGTGAGCACTTCGGCTAATGAAAAACTGTTTTTT	TRBV29-1	TRBJ1-4	.	.
CASSYRLAGEPNEQFF	TGTGCCAGCAGTTATAGACTAGCGGGAGAACCCAATGAGCAGTTCTTC	TRBV7-9	TRBJ2-1	.	TRBD2
CASSQTSGTGGNEQFF	TGCGCCAGCAGTCAGACTAGCGGGACGGGTGGCAATGAGCAGTTCTTC	TRBV4-3	TRBJ2-1	many	TRBD2
CASSQSPSEPEAFF	TGCGCCAGCAGCCAGTCCCCCTCGGAGCCTGAAGCTTTCTTT	TRBV4-3	TRBJ1-1	.	.
CASSHAKGRAGEQYF	TGTGCCAGCAGCCACGCTAAAGGGAGGGCCGGCGAGCAGTACTTC	TRBV7-2	TRBJ2-7	once	TRBD2
CASSPRPSGANVLTF	TGTGCCAGCAGCCCGCGCCCTTCTGGGGCCAACGTCCTGACTTTC	TRBV7-6	TRBJ2-6	.	.
CAWSVGLAKNIQYF	TGTGCCTGGAGCGTAGGACTAGCCAAAAACATTCAGTACTTC	TRBV30	TRBJ2-4	.	.